This entry describes one T cell receptor (beta chain). Its antigen is unidentified. These data originate in a study of T cells in Graves' hyperthyroidism and ophthalmopathy. Amplification of TCR beta CDR3 regions used RNA as the template. A first-round RT-PCR of the TCR CDR3 used the HTBI primer set. TCRdb itself ran the multiplex PCR reads through MiXCR, one entry per CDR3 protein. The sample has about 420,000 distinct CDR3 sequences, 15% to 17% seen once; the top ten hold roughly 15%. The study, taken as a whole, reports: Peripheral blood also featured most of the thyroid clonotypes expanded above 0.001.

Germline V lookup: CDR1 SEHNR, CDR2 FQNEAQ (reference sequence). This CDR3 has 14 amino acids. V was shortened by 0 bases and J by 2 bases, with 7 bases between the two germline ends. The TCR comes from a woman aged 18-30 years with Graves' hyperthyroidism. V gene TRBV7-9 combines with J gene TRBJ2-5, with D unclear. Sequencing was carried out using blood. CDR3 amino acids: CASSLANRQETQYF. CDR3 DNA: TGTGCCAGCAGCTTAGCGAACAGACAAGAGACCCAGTACTTC.